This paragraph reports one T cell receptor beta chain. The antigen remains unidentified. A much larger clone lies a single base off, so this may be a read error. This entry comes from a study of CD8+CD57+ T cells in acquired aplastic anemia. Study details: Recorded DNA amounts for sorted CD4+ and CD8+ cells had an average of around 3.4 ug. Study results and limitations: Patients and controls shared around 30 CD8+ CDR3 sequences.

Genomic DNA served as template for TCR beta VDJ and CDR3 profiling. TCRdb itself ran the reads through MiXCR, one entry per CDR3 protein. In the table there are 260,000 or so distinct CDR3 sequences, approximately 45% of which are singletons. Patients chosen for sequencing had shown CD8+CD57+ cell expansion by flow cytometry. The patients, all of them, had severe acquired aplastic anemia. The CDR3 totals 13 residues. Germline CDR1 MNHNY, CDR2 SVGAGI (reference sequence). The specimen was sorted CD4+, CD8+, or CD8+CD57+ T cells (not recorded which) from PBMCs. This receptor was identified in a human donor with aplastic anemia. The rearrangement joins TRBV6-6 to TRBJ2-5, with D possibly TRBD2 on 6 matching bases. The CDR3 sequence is CASRMMPRETLYF. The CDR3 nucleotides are TGTGCCAGCAGAATGATGCCCCGGGAGACCCTGTACTTC.